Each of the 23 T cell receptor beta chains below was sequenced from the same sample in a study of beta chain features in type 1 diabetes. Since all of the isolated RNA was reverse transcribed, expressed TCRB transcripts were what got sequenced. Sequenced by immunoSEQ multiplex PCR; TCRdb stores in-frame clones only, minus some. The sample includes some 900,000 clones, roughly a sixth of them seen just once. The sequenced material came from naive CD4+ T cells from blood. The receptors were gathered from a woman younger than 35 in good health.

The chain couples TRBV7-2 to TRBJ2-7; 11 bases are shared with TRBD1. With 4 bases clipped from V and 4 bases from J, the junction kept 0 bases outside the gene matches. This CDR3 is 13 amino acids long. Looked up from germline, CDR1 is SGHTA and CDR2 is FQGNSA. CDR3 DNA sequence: TGTGCCAGCAGCTGGGACAGGGGGTACGAGCAGTACTTC. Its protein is CASSWDRGYEQYF.

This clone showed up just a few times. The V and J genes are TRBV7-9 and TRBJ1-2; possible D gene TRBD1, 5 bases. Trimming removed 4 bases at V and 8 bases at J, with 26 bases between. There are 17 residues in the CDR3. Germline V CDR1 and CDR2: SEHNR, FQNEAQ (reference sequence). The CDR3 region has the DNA TGTGCCAGCAGCTCCTCAAGTCTGACGCTATCACCAGGGGGCTACACCTTC. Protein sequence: CASSSSSLTLSPGGYTF.

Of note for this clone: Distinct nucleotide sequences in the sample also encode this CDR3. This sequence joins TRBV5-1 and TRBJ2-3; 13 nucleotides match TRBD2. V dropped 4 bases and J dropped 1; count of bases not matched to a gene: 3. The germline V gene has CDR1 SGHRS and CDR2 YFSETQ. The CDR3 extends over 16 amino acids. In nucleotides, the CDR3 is TGCGCCAGCAGCACCGGACTAGCGGGAGGCACAGATACGCAGTATTTT. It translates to CASSTGLAGGTDTQYF. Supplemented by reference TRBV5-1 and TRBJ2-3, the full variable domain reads KAGVTQTPRYLIKTRGQQVTLSCSPISGHRSVSWYQQTPGQGLQFLFEYFSETQRNKGNFPGRFSGRQFSNSRSEMNVSTLELGDSALYLCASSTGLAGGTDTQYFGPGTRLTVL.

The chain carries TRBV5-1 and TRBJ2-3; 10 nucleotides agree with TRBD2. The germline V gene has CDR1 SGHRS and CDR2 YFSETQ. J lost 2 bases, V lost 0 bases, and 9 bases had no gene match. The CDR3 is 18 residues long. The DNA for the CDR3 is TGCGCCAGCAGCTTGGGGATCGGGCTAGCGGGAGCCACAGATACGCAGTATTTT. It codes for CASSLGIGLAGATDTQYF. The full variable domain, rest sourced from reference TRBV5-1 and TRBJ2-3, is KAGVTQTPRYLIKTRGQQVTLSCSPISGHRSVSWYQQTPGQGLQFLFEYFSETQRNKGNFPGRFSGRQFSNSRSEMNVSTLELGDSALYLCASSLGIGLAGATDTQYFGPGTRLTVL.

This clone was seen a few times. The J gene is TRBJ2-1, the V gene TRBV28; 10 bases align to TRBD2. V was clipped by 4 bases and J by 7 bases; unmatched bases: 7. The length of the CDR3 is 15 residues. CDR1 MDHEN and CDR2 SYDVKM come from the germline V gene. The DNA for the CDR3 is TGTGCCAGCAGTTACCCAGCGGGAGGGGCAAATGAGCAGTTCTTC. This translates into CASSYPAGGANEQFF.

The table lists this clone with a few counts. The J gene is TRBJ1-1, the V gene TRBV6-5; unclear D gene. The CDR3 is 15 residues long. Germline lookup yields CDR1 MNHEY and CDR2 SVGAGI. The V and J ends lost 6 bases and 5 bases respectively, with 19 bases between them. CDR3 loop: CASSRIRIRGTEAFF. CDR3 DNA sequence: TGTGCCAGCAGCCGTATCAGGATTCGAGGTACTGAAGCTTTCTTT.

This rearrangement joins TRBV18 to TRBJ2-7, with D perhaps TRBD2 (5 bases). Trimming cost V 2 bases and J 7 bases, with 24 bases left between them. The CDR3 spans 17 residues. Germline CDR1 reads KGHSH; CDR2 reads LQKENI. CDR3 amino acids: CASSPYKGQESSGEQYF. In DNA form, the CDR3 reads TGTGCCAGCTCACCATACAAAGGGCAGGAGTCTTCGGGGGAGCAGTACTTC. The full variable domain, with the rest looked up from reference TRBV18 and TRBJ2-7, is NAGVMQNPRHLVRRRGQEARLRCSPMKGHSHVYWYRQLPEEGLKFMVYLQKENIIDESGMPKERFSAEFPKEGPSILRIQQVVRGDSAAYFCASSPYKGQESSGEQYFGPGTRLTVT.

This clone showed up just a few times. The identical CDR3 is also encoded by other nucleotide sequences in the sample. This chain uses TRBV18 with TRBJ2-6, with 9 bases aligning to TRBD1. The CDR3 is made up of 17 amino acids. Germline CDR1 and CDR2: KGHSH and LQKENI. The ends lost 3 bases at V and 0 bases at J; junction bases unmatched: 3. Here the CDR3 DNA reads TGTGCCAGCTCACCGGGACAGGGAAACTCTGGGGCCAACGTCCTGACTTTC. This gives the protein CASSPGQGNSGANVLTF.

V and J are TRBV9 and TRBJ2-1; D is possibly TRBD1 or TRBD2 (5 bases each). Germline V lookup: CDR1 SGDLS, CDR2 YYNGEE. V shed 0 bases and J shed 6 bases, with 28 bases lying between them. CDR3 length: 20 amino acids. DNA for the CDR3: TGTGCCAGCAGCGTAGCATCCCCGGTTTCGGGGCGGGTAACTACCAATGAGCAGTTCTTC. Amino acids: CASSVASPVSGRVTTNEQFF.

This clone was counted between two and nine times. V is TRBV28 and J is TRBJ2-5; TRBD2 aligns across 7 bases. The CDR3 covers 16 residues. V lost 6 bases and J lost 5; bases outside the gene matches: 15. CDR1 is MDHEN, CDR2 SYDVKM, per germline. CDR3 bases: TGTGCCAGCAGGCATCGACTAGCCGGGACTCAGGAGACCCAGTACTTC. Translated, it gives CASRHRLAGTQETQYF.

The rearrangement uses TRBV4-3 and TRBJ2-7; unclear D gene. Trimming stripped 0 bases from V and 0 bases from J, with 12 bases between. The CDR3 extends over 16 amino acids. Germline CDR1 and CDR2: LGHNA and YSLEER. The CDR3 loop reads CASSQDRFDGSYEQYF. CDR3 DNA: TGCGCCAGCAGCCAAGATAGGTTTGACGGCTCCTACGAGCAGTACTTC.

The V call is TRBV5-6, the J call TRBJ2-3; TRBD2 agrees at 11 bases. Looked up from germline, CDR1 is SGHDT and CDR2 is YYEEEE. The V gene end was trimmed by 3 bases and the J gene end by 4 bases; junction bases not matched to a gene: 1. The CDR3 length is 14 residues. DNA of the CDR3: TGTGCCAGCAGCTCGGGACTAGCGGCAGATACGCAGTATTTT. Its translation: CASSSGLAADTQYF.

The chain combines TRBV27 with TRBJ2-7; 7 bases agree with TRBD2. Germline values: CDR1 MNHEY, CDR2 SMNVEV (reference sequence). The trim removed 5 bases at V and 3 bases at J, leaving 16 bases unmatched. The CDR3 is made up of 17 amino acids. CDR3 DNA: TGTGCCAGCAGTCCACCCATTGGGGCGGGAGCCAACTACGAGCAGTACTTC. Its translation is CASSPPIGAGANYEQYF.

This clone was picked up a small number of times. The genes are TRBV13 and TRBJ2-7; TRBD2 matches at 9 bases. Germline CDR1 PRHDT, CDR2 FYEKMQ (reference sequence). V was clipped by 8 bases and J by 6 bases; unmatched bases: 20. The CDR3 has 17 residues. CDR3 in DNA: TGTGCCAGCTCGCACCGGAGCGGGAGGACCCTGTCTAGCGAGCAGTACTTC. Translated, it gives CASSHRSGRTLSSEQYF.

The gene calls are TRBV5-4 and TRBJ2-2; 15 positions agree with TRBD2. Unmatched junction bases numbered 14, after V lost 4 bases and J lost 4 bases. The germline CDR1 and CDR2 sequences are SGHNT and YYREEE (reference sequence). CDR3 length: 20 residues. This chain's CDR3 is CASSRNAPGLAGGVTGELFF. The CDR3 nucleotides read TGTGCCAGCAGCCGTAACGCCCCGGGACTAGCGGGAGGCGTCACCGGGGAGCTGTTTTTT.

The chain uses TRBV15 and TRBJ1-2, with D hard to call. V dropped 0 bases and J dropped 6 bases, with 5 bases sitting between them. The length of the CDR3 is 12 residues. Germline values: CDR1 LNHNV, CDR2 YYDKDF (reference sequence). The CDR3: CATSREADGYTF. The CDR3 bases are TGTGCCACCAGCAGAGAAGCGGATGGCTACACCTTC.

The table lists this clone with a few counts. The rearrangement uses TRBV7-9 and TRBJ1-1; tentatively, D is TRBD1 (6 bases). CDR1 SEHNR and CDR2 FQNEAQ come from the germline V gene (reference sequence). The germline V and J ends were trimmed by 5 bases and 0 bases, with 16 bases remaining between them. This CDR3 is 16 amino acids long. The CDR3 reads CASSPHLGGMNTEAFF. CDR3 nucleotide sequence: TGTGCCAGCAGCCCCCACTTAGGGGGGATGAACACTGAAGCTTTCTTT. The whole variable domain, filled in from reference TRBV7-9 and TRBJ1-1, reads DTGVSQNPRHKITKRGQNVTFRCDPISEHNRLYWYRQTLGQGPEFLTYFQNEAQLEKSRLLSDRFSAERPKGSFSTLEIQRTEQGDSAMYLCASSPHLGGMNTEAFFGQGTRLTVV.

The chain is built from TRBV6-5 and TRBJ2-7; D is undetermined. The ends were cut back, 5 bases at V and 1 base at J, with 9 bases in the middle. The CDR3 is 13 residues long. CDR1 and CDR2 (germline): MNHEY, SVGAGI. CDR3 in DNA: TGTGCCAGCAGTGTCCTGTTGTCCTACGAGCAGTACTTC. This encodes CASSVLLSYEQYF.

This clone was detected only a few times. CDR3 amino acids: CASSPPGGDEQFF. CDR3 coding DNA: TGTGCCAGCAGCCCACCGGGAGGCGATGAGCAGTTCTTC. The chain has TRBV11-1 and TRBJ2-1, with 7 bases fitting TRBD2. This CDR3 region has 13 residues. The V gene's germline CDR1 is SGHAT and CDR2 FQDESV (reference sequence). V dropped 5 bases and J dropped 8; count of bases not matched to a gene: 6.

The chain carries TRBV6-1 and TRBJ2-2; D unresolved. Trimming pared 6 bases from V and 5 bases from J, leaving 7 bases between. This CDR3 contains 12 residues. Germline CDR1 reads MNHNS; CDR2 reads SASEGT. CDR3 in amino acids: CASRRGTGELFF. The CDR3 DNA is TGTGCCAGCAGAAGAGGTACCGGGGAGCTGTTTTTT.

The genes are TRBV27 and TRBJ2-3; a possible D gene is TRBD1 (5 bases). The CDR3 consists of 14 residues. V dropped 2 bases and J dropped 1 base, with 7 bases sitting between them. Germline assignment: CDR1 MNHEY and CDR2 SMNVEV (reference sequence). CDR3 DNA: TGTGCCAGCAGTTTACTACAGGGCACAGATACGCAGTATTTT. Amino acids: CASSLLQGTDTQYF.

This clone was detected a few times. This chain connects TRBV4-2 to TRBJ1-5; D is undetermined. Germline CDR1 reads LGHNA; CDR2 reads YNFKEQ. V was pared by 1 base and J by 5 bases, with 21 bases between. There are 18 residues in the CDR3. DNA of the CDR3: TGTGCCAGCAGCCAAGGCCGTTCTGGGCGTAGATGGGATCAGCCCCAGCATTTT. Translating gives CASSQGRSGRRWDQPQHF.

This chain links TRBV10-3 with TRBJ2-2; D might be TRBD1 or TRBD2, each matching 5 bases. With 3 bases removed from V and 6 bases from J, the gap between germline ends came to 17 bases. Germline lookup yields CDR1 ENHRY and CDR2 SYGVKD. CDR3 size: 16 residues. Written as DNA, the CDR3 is TGTGCCATCAGTGAACGGGACCAATCAATCCCCGGGGAGCTGTTTTTT. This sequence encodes CAISERDQSIPGELFF.